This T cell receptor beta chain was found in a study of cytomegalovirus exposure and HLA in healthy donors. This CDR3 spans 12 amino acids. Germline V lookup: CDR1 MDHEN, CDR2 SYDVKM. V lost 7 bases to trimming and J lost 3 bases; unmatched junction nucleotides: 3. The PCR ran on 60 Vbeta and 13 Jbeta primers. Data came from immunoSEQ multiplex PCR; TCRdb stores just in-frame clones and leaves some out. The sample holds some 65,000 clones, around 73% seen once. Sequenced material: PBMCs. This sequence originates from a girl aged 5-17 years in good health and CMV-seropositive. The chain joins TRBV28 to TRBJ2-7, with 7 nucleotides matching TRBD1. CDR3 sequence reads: CASNRGLYEQYF. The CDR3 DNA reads TGTGCCAGCAACAGGGGCCTCTACGAGCAGTACTTC.